A selection of T cell receptor beta chains follows, all from one sample in a study of T cells in tuberculosis. Measured with immunoSEQ multiplex PCR; TCRdb has only the in-frame clones, and not every one. The table shows 50,000 or so clones, with roughly 88% occurring only once. Sequenced: CD1b-GMM tetramer-negative cells sorted from PBMCs. Receptors were obtained from an adult woman with latent tuberculosis. Both conserved end residues are part of each CDR3. D genes are given only for firm matches. Some rows have no size entry. The others give once, few or many, or a class for an expanded clone.

V gene: TRBV2; D gene: TRBD2; J gene: TRBJ2-1; clone size: NA; CDR3 protein: CASTPQGGEFF; CDR3 DNA: TGTGCCAGCACCCCCCAGGGAGGGGAGTTCTTC
V gene: TRBV9; D gene: NA; J gene: TRBJ1-1; clone size: NA; CDR3 protein: CASSSRTENTEAFF; CDR3 DNA: TGTGCCAGCAGCTCCAGAACAGAGAACACTGAAGCTTTCTTT
V gene: TRBV5-4; D gene: TRBD1; J gene: TRBJ1-1; clone size: NA; CDR3 protein: CASSPGQALNTEAFF; CDR3 DNA: TGTGCCAGCAGCCCGGGACAGGCCCTAAACACTGAAGCTTTCTTT
V gene: TRBV28; D gene: TRBD1; J gene: TRBJ2-5; clone size: NA; CDR3 protein: CASSSSGGEETQYF; CDR3 DNA: TGTGCCAGCAGTTCGTCAGGGGGCGAGGAGACCCAGTACTTC
V gene: TRBV9; D gene: NA; J gene: TRBJ1-2; clone size: NA; CDR3 protein: CASSAGFSYGYTF; CDR3 DNA: TGTGCCAGCAGCGCAGGGTTTTCCTATGGCTACACCTTC
V gene: TRBV19; D gene: NA; J gene: TRBJ2-1; clone size: NA; CDR3 protein: CASSIVPTGRYNEQFF; CDR3 DNA: TGTGCCAGTAGTATAGTCCCAACAGGGCGATACAATGAGCAGTTCTTC
V gene: TRBV7-6; D gene: NA; J gene: TRBJ2-3; clone size: NA; CDR3 protein: CASSLGAGVGDTQYF; CDR3 DNA: TGTGCCAGCAGCTTAGGGGCAGGTGTGGGCGATACGCAGTATTTT
V gene: TRBV7-3; D gene: NA; J gene: TRBJ2-7; clone size: once; CDR3 protein: CASSPSGLGSYEQYF; CDR3 DNA: TGTGCCAGCAGCCCCTCAGGACTGGGGTCCTACGAGCAGTACTTC
V gene: TRBV27; D gene: NA; J gene: TRBJ1-2; clone size: few; CDR3 protein: CASSLSQGGGSGYTF; CDR3 DNA: TGTGCCAGCAGTCTTTCACAGGGTGGAGGCAGTGGCTACACCTTC
V gene: TRBV5-1; D gene: TRBD2; J gene: TRBJ2-1; clone size: NA; CDR3 protein: CASSLASGISSYNEQFF; CDR3 DNA: TGCGCCAGCAGCTTGGCTAGCGGGATAAGCTCCTACAATGAGCAGTTCTTC
V gene: TRBV19; D gene: TRBD1; J gene: TRBJ1-3; clone size: NA; CDR3 protein: CASTRDRGSSPGNTIYF; CDR3 DNA: TGTGCCAGTACTAGGGACAGGGGCTCTTCCCCTGGAAACACCATATATTTT
V gene: TRBV27; D gene: NA; J gene: TRBJ2-7; clone size: NA; CDR3 protein: CASGLNAYEQYF; CDR3 DNA: TGTGCCAGCGGACTTAATGCTTACGAGCAGTACTTC
V gene: TRBV30; D gene: TRBD2; J gene: TRBJ2-1; clone size: NA; CDR3 protein: CAWSEGVTSGGADEQFF; CDR3 DNA: TGTGCCTGGAGTGAGGGTGTGACTAGCGGGGGGGCCGATGAGCAGTTCTTC
V gene: TRBV4-2; D gene: NA; J gene: TRBJ1-2; clone size: few; CDR3 protein: CASSHPLTQGTRRGYTF; CDR3 DNA: TGTGCCAGCAGCCACCCGCTTACTCAGGGGACGCGGCGCGGCTACACCTTC
V gene: TRBV7-8; D gene: NA; J gene: TRBJ1-3; clone size: NA; CDR3 protein: CASSRTLSSGNTIYF; CDR3 DNA: TGTGCCAGCAGCCGGACACTAAGCTCTGGAAACACCATATATTTT
V gene: TRBV4-1; D gene: NA; J gene: TRBJ2-6; clone size: NA; CDR3 protein: CASSQDWAAGANVLTF; CDR3 DNA: TGCGCCAGCAGCCAAGATTGGGCAGCTGGGGCCAACGTCCTGACTTTC
V gene: TRBV30; D gene: NA; J gene: TRBJ1-4; clone size: NA; CDR3 protein: CAWGGVTGLNEKLFF; CDR3 DNA: TGTGCCTGGGGCGGGGTGACTGGACTTAATGAAAAACTGTTTTTT
V gene: TRBV5-4; D gene: TRBD2; J gene: TRBJ2-1; clone size: NA; CDR3 protein: CASSRTSGSNNEQFF; CDR3 DNA: TGTGCCAGCAGCAGGACTAGCGGGAGTAACAATGAGCAGTTCTTC
V gene: TRBV19; D gene: NA; J gene: TRBJ2-1; clone size: once; CDR3 protein: CASSMGGGVVEQFF; CDR3 DNA: TGTGCCAGTAGTATGGGAGGAGGGGTGGTTGAGCAGTTCTTC
V gene: TRBV5-1; D gene: NA; J gene: TRBJ1-1; clone size: NA; CDR3 protein: CASSLISGAEAFF; CDR3 DNA: TGCGCCAGCAGCTTGATCTCCGGGGCTGAAGCTTTCTTT
V gene: TRBV7-2; D gene: NA; J gene: TRBJ1-6; clone size: NA; CDR3 protein: CASSLGVGGSPLHF; CDR3 DNA: TGTGCCAGCAGCTTAGGAGTAGGGGGTTCACCCCTCCACTTT